The rows below give T cell receptor beta chains drawn from one sample of a study of blood T cell repertoires in COVID-19. The protocol was immunoSEQ multiplex PCR, while the TCRdb copy is restricted to in-frame clones and leaves out a portion. The sample carries some 200,000 clones, 84% recorded once. Sequenced: peripheral blood. These TCRs come from a human donor with acute or convalescent COVID-19. The donor label of this sample is uncertain. Each CDR3 is given with its conserved first and last residue. D genes are given only for firm matches. The listing skips clone size in some rows; elsewhere it reads once, few, many or a size class.

clone_size,d_call,v_call,j_call,cdr3_aa,cdr3_nt
few,TRBD1,TRBV6-5,TRBJ2-7,CASNPGQAVYEQYF,TGTGCCAGCAACCCGGGACAGGCTGTCTACGAGCAGTACTTC
-,-,TRBV6-5,TRBJ1-1,CASSPTVYTEAFF,TGTGCCAGCAGTCCCACAGTTTACACTGAAGCTTTCTTT
-,-,TRBV5-1,TRBJ2-6,CASGNGASASGANVLTF,TGCGCCAGCGGGAATGGGGCATCTGCGTCTGGGGCCAACGTCCTGACTTTC
-,-,TRBV19,TRBJ2-1,CASSARQAPYNEQFF,TGTGCCAGTAGTGCCCGCCAGGCCCCCTACAATGAGCAGTTCTTC
-,-,TRBV7-9,TRBJ2-5,CASSSKGGAETQYF,TGTGCCAGCAGCTCAAAAGGGGGAGCAGAGACCCAGTACTTC
-,TRBD1,TRBV19,TRBJ1-6,CASSRTAAKRGRAGSNSPLHF,TGTGCCAGTAGTAGGACAGCAGCTAAGAGGGGGCGGGCGGGTAGTAATTCACCCCTCCACTTT
-,-,TRBV18,TRBJ1-6,CASSLGQDNSPLHF,TGTGCCAGCTCACTAGGACAAGATAATTCACCCCTCCACTTT
-,-,TRBV6-1,TRBJ1-6,CASSELDTNLYSPLHF,TGTGCCAGCAGTGAGTTGGACACGAACCTTTATTCACCCCTCCACTTT
-,TRBD2,TRBV19,TRBJ2-4,CASSIGLAGIAKNIQYF,TGTGCCAGTAGTATAGGGCTAGCGGGGATAGCCAAAAACATTCAGTACTTC
-,-,TRBV7-8,TRBJ2-1,CASSFLAGIRYNEQFF,TGTGCCAGCAGCTTTCTGGCAGGGATCAGGTACAATGAGCAGTTCTTC
-,-,TRBV7-3,TRBJ2-1,CASSGAAGAAEQFF,TGTGCCAGCAGCGGGGCGGCGGGGGCTGCTGAGCAGTTCTTC
-,-,TRBV5-1,TRBJ2-1,CASSSQGSKDEQFF,TGCGCCAGCAGCTCCCAGGGTAGCAAGGATGAGCAGTTCTTC
-,-,TRBV7-2,TRBJ1-1,CASSPWNRVTEAFF,TGTGCCAGCAGCCCATGGAACAGGGTAACTGAAGCTTTCTTT
-,TRBD2,TRBV7-9,TRBJ2-2,CASSSSGNTGELFF,TGTGCCAGCAGTTCTAGCGGGAACACCGGGGAGCTGTTTTTT
-,TRBD1,TRBV4-1,TRBJ1-2,CASSPGQGNYGYTF,TGCGCCAGCAGCCCGGGACAGGGAAACTATGGCTACACCTTC
-,TRBD2,TRBV7-9,TRBJ2-4,CASSSGTSGNIQYF,TGTGCCAGCAGCTCCGGGACTAGCGGAAACATTCAGTACTTC
-,TRBD1,TRBV18,TRBJ2-7,CASSPGQGFAHEQYF,TGTGCCAGCTCACCTGGACAGGGGTTCGCCCACGAGCAGTACTTC
-,-,TRBV19,TRBJ2-2,CASSQTGTGELFF,TGTGCCAGTAGTCAAACAGGGACCGGGGAGCTGTTTTTT
few,-,TRBV6-5,TRBJ1-1,CASSAGANTEAFF,TGTGCCAGCAGCGCGGGGGCGAACACTGAAGCTTTCTTT
-,-,TRBV5-1,TRBJ2-7,CASSLGGSKKGYEQYF,TGCGCCAGCAGCTTGGGAGGGAGTAAAAAAGGCTACGAGCAGTACTTC
-,TRBD2,TRBV3-1/TRBV3-2,TRBJ2-5,CASSQGASGRTQETQYF,TGTGCCAGCAGCCAAGGCGCCAGCGGGAGGACCCAAGAGACCCAGTACTTC
once,TRBD2,TRBV23-1,TRBJ2-1,CASSPPTGGREPIHFF,TGCGCCAGCAGTCCCCCCACGGGGGGGCGGGAGCCGATTCACTTCTTC
-,-,TRBV5-1,TRBJ1-5,CASSREGDGQPQHF,TGCGCCAGCAGCCGAGAGGGGGATGGCCAGCCCCAGCATTTT